This T cell receptor (beta chain) was retrieved from a study of blood T cells in healthy people across ages. Study as a whole: About one barcoded beta molecule per two T cells was the capture yield of template switching.

The CDR3 is 15 amino acids. Trimming took 3 bases from V and 3 from J, leaving 16 bases between them. The germline V gene has CDR1 DFQATT and CDR2 SNEGSKA (reference sequence). Next came a second PCR, run for about 6 to 11 cycles, which used a sample-barcoded 5' primer along with a J-beta primer mix. One entry per CDR3 protein results from TCRdb running MiXCR on the 5' RACE reads. Seen here are 650,000 to 1,000,000 distinct CDR3 sequences, 35% to 40% observed once, and the top ten hold roughly 13%. The sample was blood. This sequence originates from a man in his late teens or twenties in good health. This rearrangement joins TRBV20-1 to TRBJ2-3; D is perhaps TRBD1 or TRBD2 (5 bases each). Written as DNA, the CDR3 is TGCAGTGCTAGGGATACCGGGACCCTAACAGATACGCAGTATTTT. Translating it yields CSARDTGTLTDTQYF.